This TCR beta chain is drawn from a study of T-cell memory formation after mild COVID-19. Study-level findings and limits: Pre-infection memory already had some responding clones, implying cross-reactive memory joined. From day 15 to 85, contracting clones were balanced between CD4 and CD8, whereas later expanders leaned toward CD4+. Chiefly within CM and EM were the contracting CD4+ clones; CD8+ ones were within EMRA.

It was 5'RACE with constant-segment primers that produced the TCR alpha and TCR beta cDNA libraries, which carried sample barcodes and UMIs. In TCRdb, the 5' RACE reads were re-called with MiXCR into one record per CDR3 protein. The sample carries 410,000 or so distinct CDR3 sequences, around 22% recorded once. This CDR3 is built from 12 residues. Germline V gene lookup returns CDR1 KGHDR and CDR2 SFDVKD. Trimming shortened V by 1 base and J by 5 bases, and 1 base separated the two germline ends. This clonotype was counted only a few times. Its antigen remains unidentified. The sequence derives from an adult woman who had mild COVID-19 (a few samples of this study predate the infection). Cell type and time point are not known. The material sequenced was PBMCs or a T cell subset sorted from them (not recorded which). This chain connects TRBV24-1 to TRBJ2-2; D is unclear. The CDR3 protein is CATSDLTGELFF. The CDR3 DNA reads TGTGCCACCAGTGATTTAACCGGGGAGCTGTTTTTT.